A single sample gave rise to the 20 T cell receptor beta chains below, sequenced in a study of CD8 T cells in ankylosing spondylitis. MiXCR was run by TCRdb on the 5' RACE reads, yielding one entry per CDR3 protein. The sample has 30,000 to 40,000 distinct CDR3 sequences, about 9.4% seen once. Input material: blood, either unsorted or a sorted T cell fraction (not recorded which). The receptors here all came from a male donor with ankylosing spondylitis or in good health (not recorded which).

This clonotype has at least ten counts. This sequence joins TRBV7-9 and TRBJ1-6; 11 bases align to TRBD1. In germline, CDR1 is SEHNR, CDR2 FQNEAQ (reference sequence). With V trimmed by 5 bases and J by 10 bases, 7 bases remained unmatched. CDR3 size: 15 residues. CDR3 bases: TGTGCCAGCAGCCTCGGACAGGGGGCCAGCTCACCCCTCCACTTT. It codes for CASSLGQGASSPLHF.

The chain links TRBV23-1 to TRBJ2-1; 13 nucleotides agree with TRBD2. TRBV23-1 is annotated as an ORF whose role is uncertain. The J segment lost 4 bases and the V segment lost 2 bases, leaving 11 bases of the junction unmatched. The CDR3 is 19 amino acids. CDR3 nucleotides: TGCGCCAGCAGTCAACCGACTAGCGGGAGGAAGTTGGGGTACAATGAGCAGTTCTTC. Translating gives CASSQPTSGRKLGYNEQFF.

This clonotype was seen ten or more times. V and J are TRBV5-1 and TRBJ2-5, with 9 bases identical to TRBD1. Per germline, CDR1 SGHRS and CDR2 YFSETQ. J was trimmed by 4 bases and V by 0 bases; bases with no gene match: 7. The CDR3 runs to 16 residues. The CDR3 protein is CASSLAGQGWLETQYF. As DNA, the CDR3 is TGCGCCAGCAGCTTGGCCGGACAGGGGTGGTTAGAGACCCAGTACTTC.

This clonotype has a count of ten or more. CDR3 sequence: CASSSWEKLFF. DNA for the CDR3: TGTGCCAGCAGTTCTTGGGAAAAACTGTTTTTT. The chain is built from TRBV6-6 and TRBJ1-4; D is ambiguous. V lost 4 bases and J 8 bases, leaving 5 bases between the germline ends. From germline, CDR1 is MNHNY and CDR2 SVGAGI (reference sequence). CDR3 size: 11 residues.

This clonotype was counted many times. The chain employs TRBV5-4 and TRBJ2-7, with 10 bases aligning to TRBD1. The germline CDR1 and CDR2 sequences are SGHNT and YYREEE (reference sequence). The CDR3 spans 17 residues. The ends lost 4 bases at V and 5 bases at J; junction bases unmatched: 15. CDR3: CASSQPNSGTGADEQYF. The CDR3, as DNA: TGTGCCAGCAGCCAGCCAAATTCCGGGACAGGGGCGGACGAGCAGTACTTC.

At least ten counts were recorded for this clonotype. This CDR3 reads CASSREANTEAFF. The CDR3 DNA sequence: TGTGCCAGCAGCAGGGAGGCGAACACTGAAGCTTTCTTT. V usage is TRBV7-9 and J usage is TRBJ1-1; D not certain. From germline, CDR1 is SEHNR and CDR2 FQNEAQ (reference sequence). CDR3 length: 13 residues. V was pared by 5 bases and J by 1 base, with 8 bases between.

Ten or more counts support this clonotype. This chain connects TRBV25-1 to TRBJ2-2, with D possibly matching TRBD1 (6 bases). Germline CDR1 and CDR2: MGHDK and SYGVNS. V was clipped by 3 bases and J by 4 bases, with 18 bases between them. The CDR3 length is 17 residues. The CDR3 DNA reads TGTGCCAGCAGTGACATAAGGACAGTTGTCGGCACCGGGGAGCTGTTTTTT. Residues: CASSDIRTVVGTGELFF.

This clonotype was recorded at least ten times. The chain couples TRBV12-3 or TRBV12-4 to TRBJ2-5; D is undetermined. Trimming took 1 base from V and 5 from J, leaving 8 bases between them. The CDR3 has 13 residues. The CDR3 is CASSLVPVETQYF. CDR3 sequence (DNA): TGTGCCAGCAGTTTAGTGCCTGTGGAGACCCAGTACTTC.

This clonotype was detected ten times or more. This rearrangement joins TRBV5-4 to TRBJ2-1, with 7 bases matching TRBD2. Germline assignment: CDR1 SGHNT and CDR2 YYREEE (reference sequence). V shed 1 base, J shed 6 bases, and the junction held 7 bases outside the gene matches. The CDR3 has 15 amino acids. DNA of the CDR3: TGTGCCAGCAGCTTGTATTTGGGCGGGAGCAATGAGCAGTTCTTC. This sequence encodes CASSLYLGGSNEQFF.

This clonotype showed up just a few times. The chain joins TRBV7-2 to TRBJ1-5; D gene uncertain. The V gene lost 1 base and the J gene lost 6 bases, with 7 bases spanning the gap. The germline V gene encodes CDR1 SGHTA and CDR2 FQGNSA. CDR3 length: 13 amino acids. The CDR3 DNA is TGTGCCAGCAGCTTAGAGGAGACTCAGCCCCAGCATTTT. It is translated as CASSLEETQPQHF.

This clonotype was picked up many times. V usage is TRBV13 and J usage is TRBJ2-1, with 10 bases aligning to TRBD2. The length of the CDR3 is 16 residues. Germline V gene data show CDR1 as PRHDT and CDR2 as FYEKMQ (reference sequence). Trimming cost V 5 bases and J 8 bases; bases outside gene matches: 12. CDR3 sequence (DNA): TGTGCCAGCAGCACTCGTACTAGCGGGAAGGTCCATGAGCAGTTCTTC. Translation: CASSTRTSGKVHEQFF.

This clonotype was observed a few times. V gene TRBV6-5 combines with J gene TRBJ2-2; 10 bases agree with TRBD1. Losses at the gene ends were 2 bases for V and 0 bases for J; bases not matched to a gene: 0. Germline V CDR1 and CDR2: MNHEY, SVGAGI. CDR3 length equals 16 residues. CDR3 loop: CASSYGTGANTGELFF. For the CDR3, the DNA is TGTGCCAGCAGTTACGGGACAGGGGCGAACACCGGGGAGCTGTTTTTT.

Many counts were recorded for this clonotype. This rearrangement joins TRBV20-1 to TRBJ2-5, with D uncertain. The germline CDR1 and CDR2 sequences are DFQATT and SNEGSKA (reference sequence). Deletions cut 3 bases from V and 2 bases from J, with 7 bases between. The CDR3 loop spans 12 amino acids. DNA of the CDR3: TGCAGTGCTAGTTCCGTTCAAGAGACCCAGTACTTC. Its translation: CSASSVQETQYF.

This clonotype was seen many times. The J gene is TRBJ2-3, the V gene TRBV5-1; TRBD1 might be the D (5 bases). Trimming took off 2 bases at V and 2 bases at J, with 9 bases between the two ends. The CDR3 sequence is 14 residues long. Germline V CDR1 and CDR2: SGHRS, YFSETQ. The CDR3 DNA is TGCGCCAGCAGCTTTGTCGGACACACAGATACGCAGTATTTT. This sequence encodes CASSFVGHTDTQYF.

This clonotype showed up many times. One end of the junction varies from germline; a read error may be responsible. The rearrangement joins TRBV20-1 to TRBJ2-3, with D possibly TRBD2 on 5 matching bases. This CDR3 spans 15 amino acids. Germline CDR1 is DFQATT and CDR2 is SNEGSKA (reference sequence). The CDR3 nucleotides are TGCAGTGCTGGAGACGGGGATGGGAACACAGATACGCAGTATTTT. It yields the protein CSAGDGDGNTDTQYF.

In this sample, this clonotype turned up many times. The chain couples TRBV28 to TRBJ2-1; perhaps TRBD1 as D (5 bases). The CDR3 is made up of 12 amino acids. V was pared by 6 bases and J by 14 bases, with 17 bases between. Germline values: CDR1 MDHEN, CDR2 SYDVKM. CDR3 loop: CASRAAKEGEFF. CDR3 sequence (DNA): TGTGCCAGCAGAGCTGCGAAGGAAGGGGAGTTCTTC.

The rearrangement uses TRBV12-5 and TRBJ2-6; TRBD1 is a possible D gene (6 bases). The CDR3 is 17 amino acids. CDR1 is LGHNT and CDR2 is FRNRAP in the germline V gene. V shed 6 bases and J shed 0 bases, with 15 bases lying between them. The CDR3 sequence is CASGPPTGSSGANVLTF. In DNA form, the CDR3 reads TGTGCTAGTGGACCTCCGACAGGAAGCTCTGGGGCCAACGTCCTGACTTTC.

The genes are TRBV20-1 and TRBJ2-1; TRBD2 matches at 11 bases. CDR1 is DFQATT, CDR2 SNEGSKA, per germline (reference sequence). The CDR3 length is 21 residues. With 0 bases clipped from V and 3 bases from J, the junction kept 19 bases outside the gene matches. CDR3 in amino acids: CSARDWGELAGDLWDYNEQFF. The CDR3 DNA is TGCAGTGCTAGAGATTGGGGGGAACTAGCGGGAGACCTCTGGGACTACAATGAGCAGTTCTTC.

This clonotype was seen ten or more times. This chain joins TRBV28 and TRBJ2-5; maybe TRBD1 (6 bases). V was cut by 4 bases and J by 2 bases, with 11 bases left in between. Looked up from germline, CDR1 is MDHEN and CDR2 is SYDVKM. This CDR3 is built from 14 residues. CDR3 DNA: TGTGCCAGCAGTTCCCCGGGACAACAAGAGACCCAGTACTTC. Its protein product is CASSSPGQQETQYF.

The table lists this clonotype with many counts. The DNA of the CDR3 is TGTGCCAGCAGCTTGAGGAACACCGGGGAGCTGTTTTTT. Amino acid sequence: CASSLRNTGELFF. The chain has TRBV5-6 and TRBJ2-2; D is unresolved. Per germline, CDR1 SGHDT and CDR2 YYEEEE. This CDR3 contains 13 residues. V was cut by 1 base and J by 1 base, with 2 bases left in between.